What follows are 20 T cell receptor beta chains derived from one specimen sequenced in a study of T cells in Graves' hyperthyroidism and ophthalmopathy. Amplified TCR beta CDR3 regions derived from RNA transcripts. HTBI primers were the set used in a first-round RT-PCR of the TCR CDR3. TCRdb recomputed calls from the multiplex PCR reads with MiXCR, one row per CDR3 protein. The profile shows hundreds of thousands of distinct CDR3 sequences, 12% to 15% of them singletons. The sequenced sample consisted of blood. These receptors were obtained from a woman under 30 with Graves' hyperthyroidism.

The CDR3 DNA reads as TGCAGCGTCGAGGCAGATACGCAGTATTTT. This codes for CSVEADTQYF. The chain employs TRBV29-1 and TRBJ2-3; D gene ambiguous. The CDR3 extends over 10 amino acids. The germline V gene has CDR1 SQVTM and CDR2 ANQGSEA. The V and J ends lost 6 bases and 4 bases respectively, with 5 bases between them.

At least ten counts were recorded for this clonotype. The V call is TRBV2, the J call TRBJ2-1; 7 bases line up with TRBD1. CDR3 length: 14 residues. The J segment lost 1 base and the V segment lost 6 bases, leaving 3 bases of the junction unmatched. Germline CDR1 is SNHLY and CDR2 is FYNNEI. CDR3 protein: CASRPRGSYNEQFF. The CDR3 bases are TGTGCCAGCAGACCCAGGGGGTCCTACAATGAGCAGTTCTTC.

This clonotype was found many times. The rearrangement joins TRBV7-3 to TRBJ2-1; TRBD2 matches 13 bases. The length of the CDR3 is 19 residues. The V segment lost 2 bases and the J segment 3 bases; nucleotides outside the gene matches: 10. The germline V gene has CDR1 SGHTA and CDR2 FQGTGA. The CDR3 DNA follows: TGTGCCAGCAGCTTAGGGACTAGCGGGACGGGTTCCCTCTACAATGAGCAGTTCTTC. Protein: CASSLGTSGTGSLYNEQFF.

This clonotype appeared many times. V is TRBV30 and J is TRBJ2-7; D remains unclear. V lost 5 bases and J 4 bases, leaving 9 bases between the germline ends. CDR3 size: 11 residues. Germline V lookup: CDR1 GTSNPN, CDR2 SVGIG (reference sequence). The CDR3 DNA is TGTGCCTGGTTGGACGGGTACGAGCAGTACTTC. Translation: CAWLDGYEQYF.

The gene calls are TRBV5-1 and TRBJ2-2; 7 bases agree with TRBD1. After removal of 1 base from V and 1 base from J, the junction contained 1 base not matched to a gene. CDR3 length: 15 residues. Looked up from germline, CDR1 is SGHRS and CDR2 is YFSETQ. The CDR3 loop is CASSLNRGNTGELFF. CDR3 sequence (DNA): TGCGCCAGCAGCTTGAACAGGGGGAACACCGGGGAGCTGTTTTTT. The full variable domain, in which reference TRBV5-1 and TRBJ2-2 provide the parts outside the CDR3, is KAGVTQTPRYLIKTRGQQVTLSCSPISGHRSVSWYQQTPGQGLQFLFEYFSETQRNKGNFPGRFSGRQFSNSRSEMNVSTLELGDSALYLCASSLNRGNTGELFFGEGSRLTVL.

The V gene is TRBV27, the J gene TRBJ1-1, with D unclear. CDR1 is MNHEY and CDR2 is SMNVEV in the germline V gene (reference sequence). This CDR3 region has 14 residues. V was cut by 6 bases and J by 2 bases, with 13 bases left in between. CDR3 loop: CASRPGERNTEAFF. The CDR3 DNA follows: TGTGCCAGCAGACCCGGGGAGCGCAACACTGAAGCTTTCTTT.

This clonotype was seen a few times. This chain uses TRBV7-4 with TRBJ2-7; TRBD2 matches at 10 bases. The CDR3 runs to 14 residues. In germline, CDR1 is SGHVT, CDR2 SQSDAQ. The V segment lost 11 bases and the J segment 0 bases; nucleotides outside the gene matches: 7. The CDR3 DNA reads TGTGCCGGAGGAAGCGGGAGGGTCTCCTACGAGCAGTACTTC. Translated, it gives CAGGSGRVSYEQYF.

The V gene is TRBV24-1, the J gene TRBJ1-1; TRBD1 aligns across 7 bases. Germline V gene data show CDR1 as KGHDR and CDR2 as SFDVKD. The CDR3 has 14 residues. V shed 7 bases and J 6 bases; nucleotides not matched to a gene: 10. In DNA, the CDR3 is TGTGCCACCAGGTCGGAGGGGGCTCTCGCTGAAGCTTTCTTT. This codes for CATRSEGALAEAFF.

There are many counts of this clonotype. The gene calls are TRBV24-1 and TRBJ2-1; 8 nucleotides match TRBD2. Losses at the gene ends were 5 bases for V and 0 bases for J; bases not matched to a gene: 5. Germline V CDR1 and CDR2: KGHDR, SFDVKD. The CDR3 length is 16 residues. The CDR3 is CATSGSGGASYNEQFF. The DNA for the CDR3 is TGTGCCACCAGTGGAAGCGGGGGAGCCTCCTACAATGAGCAGTTCTTC.

This clonotype was counted between two and nine times. The chain uses TRBV5-1 and TRBJ2-5; maybe TRBD2 (5 bases). The CDR3 totals 16 residues. Trimming took 0 bases from V and 1 from J, leaving 13 bases between them. CDR1 SGHRS and CDR2 YFSETQ come from the germline V gene. The CDR3 region has the DNA TGCGCCAGCAGCTTGGTAGGAGGCTACCTCCAAGAGACCCAGTACTTC. Translating gives CASSLVGGYLQETQYF.

In its sample, this clonotype was seen many times. This chain links TRBV29-1 with TRBJ2-1; a possible D gene is TRBD2 (6 bases). This CDR3 contains 14 residues. Germline CDR1 reads SQVTM; CDR2 reads ANQGSEA. The V and J ends lost 7 bases and 4 bases respectively, with 17 bases between them. The CDR3 bases are TGCAGCGGCTCTGGAGGGAGTCGGTACAATGAGCAGTTCTTC. Translation: CSGSGGSRYNEQFF.

The table lists this clonotype with a few counts. The V call is TRBV7-3, the J call TRBJ2-1, with a weak D call TRBD2 (5 bases). V was clipped by 5 bases and J by 2 bases, with 13 bases between them. The CDR3 has 15 amino acids. CDR1 and CDR2 (germline): SGHTA, FQGTGA. CDR3 coding DNA: TGTGCCAGCAGCCCCCGGACTCTTCCCTACAATGAGCAGTTCTTC. Its protein product is CASSPRTLPYNEQFF.

This clonotype appeared many times. The J gene is TRBJ1-1, the V gene TRBV2; D perhaps matches TRBD1 (6 bases). Per the germline V gene, CDR1 is SNHLY and CDR2 is FYNNEI. This CDR3 spans 16 amino acids. The V gene lost 9 bases and the J gene lost 4 bases, with 24 bases spanning the gap. In DNA, the CDR3 is TGTGCCAGTGGAGACGAGAGGGGGGGACGGGGCACTGAAGCTTTCTTT. It specifies CASGDERGGRGTEAFF.

The sample holds many counts of this clonotype. The chain has TRBV10-2 and TRBJ2-7; no reliable D call. Germline CDR1 reads WSHSY; CDR2 reads SAAADI. V was cut by 2 bases and J by 5 bases, with 13 bases left in between. This CDR3 spans 14 amino acids. This CDR3 is CASSESRRSHEQYF. The CDR3 DNA reads as TGCGCCAGCAGTGAGAGTAGAAGATCCCACGAGCAGTACTTC.

Many counts were recorded for this clonotype. This chain uses TRBV7-9 with TRBJ1-1; D is undetermined. CDR3 size: 16 residues. CDR1 and CDR2 from the germline V gene are SEHNR and FQNEAQ (reference sequence). Trimming cost V 6 bases and J 0 bases, with 17 bases left between them. Written as DNA, the CDR3 is TGTGCCAGCAGTTCTTACTTAAGCTGGGTGAACACTGAAGCTTTCTTT. It codes for CASSSYLSWVNTEAFF.

This clonotype was counted only a few times. V is TRBV7-9 and J is TRBJ2-1; no definite D call. V lost 5 bases to trimming and J lost 8 bases, with 22 bases between them. The CDR3 spans 16 residues. Germline V CDR1 and CDR2: SEHNR, FQNEAQ (reference sequence). This chain's CDR3 is CASSLMEYRLVHEQFF. The CDR3 DNA is TGTGCCAGCAGCCTTATGGAGTATCGTTTGGTGCATGAGCAGTTCTTC. Supplemented by reference TRBV7-9 and TRBJ2-1, the full variable domain reads DTGVSQNPRHKITKRGQNVTFRCDPISEHNRLYWYRQTLGQGPEFLTYFQNEAQLEKSRLLSDRFSAERPKGSFSTLEIQRTEQGDSAMYLCASSLMEYRLVHEQFFGPGTRLTVL.

This chain connects TRBV6-1 to TRBJ2-2; TRBD2 agrees at 7 bases. After removal of 11 bases from V and 5 bases from J, the junction contained 11 bases not matched to a gene. The germline V gene encodes CDR1 MNHNS and CDR2 SASEGT. The CDR3 is made up of 14 amino acids. This CDR3 is CAGRAAGNTGELFF. The CDR3 DNA follows: TGTGCCGGTAGGGCAGCGGGAAATACCGGGGAGCTGTTTTTT.

The chain recombines TRBV5-1 with TRBJ2-3; D is perhaps TRBD2 (7 bases). The CDR3 is 18 amino acids. V gave up 0 bases and J gave up 4 bases, with 21 bases separating them. Germline loops: CDR1 SGHRS, CDR2 YFSETQ. CDR3 nucleotide sequence: TGCGCCAGCAGCTTGGACGTCGGGGAGGGGGTTGAGCCAGATACGCAGTATTTT. Translated, it gives CASSLDVGEGVEPDTQYF.

The V and J genes are TRBV20-1 and TRBJ2-7; 8 nucleotides match TRBD1. The germline V gene has CDR1 DFQATT and CDR2 SNEGSKA (reference sequence). The CDR3 has 14 amino acids. Unmatched junction bases numbered 8, after V lost 5 bases and J lost 2 bases. The CDR3, as DNA: TGCAGTGCTCAAGACAGGGGACTGACCTACGAGCAGTACTTC. Its translation is CSAQDRGLTYEQYF.

This clonotype turned up a few times. Mismatch with germline at one junction end may stem from a read error. The chain uses TRBV12-3 or TRBV12-4 and TRBJ1-4; D call uncertain. CDR3 length: 15 amino acids. The CDR3 sequence is CASRESGSLNEKLLF. As DNA, the CDR3 is TGTGCCAGCAGGGAATCCGGGTCACTGAATGAAAAACTGCTTTTT.